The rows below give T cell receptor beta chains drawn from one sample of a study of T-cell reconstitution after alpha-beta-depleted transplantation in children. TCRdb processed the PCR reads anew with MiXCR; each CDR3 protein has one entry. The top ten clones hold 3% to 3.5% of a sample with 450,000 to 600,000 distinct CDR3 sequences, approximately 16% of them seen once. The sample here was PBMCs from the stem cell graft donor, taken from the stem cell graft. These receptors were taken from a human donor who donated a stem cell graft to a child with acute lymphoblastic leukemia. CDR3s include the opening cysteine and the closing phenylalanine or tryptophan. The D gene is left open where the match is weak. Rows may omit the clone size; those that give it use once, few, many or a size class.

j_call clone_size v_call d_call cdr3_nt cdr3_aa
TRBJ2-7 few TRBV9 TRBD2 TGTGCCAGCAGCGCATCGGGACTAGCGGGGGCCTACGAGCAGTACTTC CASSASGLAGAYEQYF
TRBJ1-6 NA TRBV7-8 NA TGTGCCAGCAGACCAAACAGGGCCGGCGGTCTTTATTCACCCCTCCACTTT CASRPNRAGGLYSPLHF
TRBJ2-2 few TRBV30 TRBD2 TGTGCCTGGAAAGGGACTAGCTGGTCCGGGGAGCTGTTTTTT CAWKGTSWSGELFF
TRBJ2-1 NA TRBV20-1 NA TGCAGTGCCGTATCCGGGCGGACTTACAATGAGCAGTTCTTC CSAVSGRTYNEQFF
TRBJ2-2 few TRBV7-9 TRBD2 TGTGCCAGCAGCCCAACTAGCGGGCACAACACCGGGGAGCTGTTTTTT CASSPTSGHNTGELFF
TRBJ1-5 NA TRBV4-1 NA TGCGCCAGCAGCCCCGATCTTGGGGTAGACAATCAGCCCCAGCATTTT CASSPDLGVDNQPQHF
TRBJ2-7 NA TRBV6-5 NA TGTGCCAGCAGTTCCCACGAAGACCCCTCCTACGAGCAGTACTTC CASSSHEDPSYEQYF
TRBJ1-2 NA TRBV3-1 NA TGTGCCAGCAGCCCCCTTGGAGAGGGCGGGAACTATGGCTACACCTTC CASSPLGEGGNYGYTF
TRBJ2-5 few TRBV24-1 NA TGTGCCACCAGTGATAACACCTTAGAAGAGACCCAGTACTTC CATSDNTLEETQYF
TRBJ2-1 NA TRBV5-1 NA TGCGCCAGCAGCTTGGTTTCAGGACACAATGAGCAGTTCTTC CASSLVSGHNEQFF
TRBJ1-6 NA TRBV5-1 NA TGCGCCAGCAACCAGGGCAATACGAATTCACCCCTCCACTTT CASNQGNTNSPLHF
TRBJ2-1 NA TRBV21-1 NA TGTGCCAGCAGCGTTCGAGGCGCGGGAGTCAGAGTGCAGTTCTTC CASSVRGAGVRVQFF
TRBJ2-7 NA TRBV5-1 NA TGCGCCAGCAGCCGTGCGGAGCAGTACTTC CASSRAEQYF
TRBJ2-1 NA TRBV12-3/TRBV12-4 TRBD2 TGTGCCAGCACCGGACGACTAGCGGGAGCCTACAATGAGCAGTTCTTC CASTGRLAGAYNEQFF
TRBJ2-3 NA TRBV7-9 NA TGTGCCAGCAGCGAAGCCAGAGAGCCACCTAGCACAGATACGCAGTATTTT CASSEAREPPSTDTQYF
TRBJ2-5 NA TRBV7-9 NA TGTGCCAGCAGCCCCACTGACAGGTTTCAAGAGACCCAGTACTTC CASSPTDRFQETQYF
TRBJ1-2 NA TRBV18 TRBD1 TGTGCCAGCTCACCCCGACAGGGGGAAGAGGGCTACACCTTC CASSPRQGEEGYTF
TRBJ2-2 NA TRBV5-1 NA TGCGCCAGCAGCTTGGCCCCAGGGACACTCACCGGGGAGCTGTTTTTT CASSLAPGTLTGELFF
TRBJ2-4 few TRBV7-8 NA TGTGCCAGCAGCCCCCTGTGGGAAGCTAAAAACATTCAGTACTTC CASSPLWEAKNIQYF
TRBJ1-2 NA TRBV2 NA TGTGCCAGCAGTGAAAGCGGCAGGGCGGCTGGCTACACCTTC CASSESGRAAGYTF
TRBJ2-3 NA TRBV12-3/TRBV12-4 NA TGTGCCAGCACCTCCTCCCCCCTAGCGCTCAGCACAGATACGCAGTATTTT CASTSSPLALSTDTQYF
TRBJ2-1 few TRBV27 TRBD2 TGTGCCAGCAAGGAAATGGGACTAGCGGGATTCTTTGAGCAGTTCTTC CASKEMGLAGFFEQFF
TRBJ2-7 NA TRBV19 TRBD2 TGTGCCAGTGCTTCCGGACTAGCCTACGAGCAGTACTTC CASASGLAYEQYF
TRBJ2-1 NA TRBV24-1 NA TGTGCCACCAGTGTGGGTGATATCCCCTCCTACAATGAGCAGTTCTTC CATSVGDIPSYNEQFF
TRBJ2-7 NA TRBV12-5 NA TGTGCTAGTGGTTTTTCCTTCGACGAGCAGTACTTC CASGFSFDEQYF
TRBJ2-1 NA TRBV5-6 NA TGTGCCAGCATCTCCGGGAGCGATGAGCAGTTCTTC CASISGSDEQFF
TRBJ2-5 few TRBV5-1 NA TGCGCCAGCACTCTGGAGGGAATGATGTACCAAGAGACCCAGTACTTC CASTLEGMMYQETQYF
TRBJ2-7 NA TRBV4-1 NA TGCGCCAGCAGCCAAGTTGCCAGATCCTACGAGCAGTACTTC CASSQVARSYEQYF
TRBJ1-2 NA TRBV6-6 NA TGTGCCAGCAGGGCCGGGGGATTTGGTGGCTACACCTTC CASRAGGFGGYTF
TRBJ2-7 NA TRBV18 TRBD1 TGTGCCAGCTCACCACCGAGGGGCAGGGGGCTTGGAGAGCAGTACTTC CASSPPRGRGLGEQYF
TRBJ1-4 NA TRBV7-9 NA TGTGCCAGCAGTGCCCGCAGTAATATTGGGCATGAAAAACTGTTTTTT CASSARSNIGHEKLFF
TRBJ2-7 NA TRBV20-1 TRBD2 TGCAGTGCTCGGGGGGACCAACACGACTACGAGCAGTACTTC CSARGDQHDYEQYF
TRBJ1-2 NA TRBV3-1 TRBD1 TGTGCCAGCAGGTCGACAGGGTTCTATGGCTACACCTTC CASRSTGFYGYTF
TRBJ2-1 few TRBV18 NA TGTGCCAGCTCACCTGACCGGGGTTCCAATGAGCAGTTCTTC CASSPDRGSNEQFF
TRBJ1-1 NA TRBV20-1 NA TGCAGTGCTACACCTCCGGGGCGGGGGACTGAAGCTTTCTTT CSATPPGRGTEAFF
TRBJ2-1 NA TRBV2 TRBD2 TGTGCCAGCAGGGAGGGGCCGGGAGGTGAGCAGTTCTTC CASREGPGGEQFF
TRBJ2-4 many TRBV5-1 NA TGCGCCAGCAGCTCTTTGCCCGGGACTCGGGGAAACATTCAGTACTTC CASSSLPGTRGNIQYF
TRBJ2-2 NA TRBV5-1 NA TGCGCCAGCAGCCAGAGCCTCGTCGATGTCGCCGGGGAGCTGTTTTTT CASSQSLVDVAGELFF
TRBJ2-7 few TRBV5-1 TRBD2 TGCGCCAGCAGCTTGGCGGCCACTAGCGGGAGTTACGAGCAGTACTTC CASSLAATSGSYEQYF
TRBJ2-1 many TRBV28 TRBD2 TGCGCCAGCAGCCCAGGGACTAGCGGGAACAATGAGCAGTTCTTC CASSPGTSGNNEQFF
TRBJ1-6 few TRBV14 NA TGTGCCAGCAGCCAAGATAACCCAGGCGCCTTTTATAATTCACCCCTCCACTTT CASSQDNPGAFYNSPLHF
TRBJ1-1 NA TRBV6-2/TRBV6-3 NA TGTGCCACCCCCACACAGAAGCCCCAAGGCGACTTTGACGCTTTTAACACTGAAGCTTTCTTT CATPTQKPQGDFDAFNTEAFF
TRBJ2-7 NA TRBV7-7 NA TGTGCCAGCAGCTTAGATAGTAGTGGGACATACGAGCAGTACTTC CASSLDSSGTYEQYF
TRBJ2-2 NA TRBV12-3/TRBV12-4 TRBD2 TGTGCCAGCAGTTTGGGCCTAGCGGGAATTAACACCGGGGAGCTGTTTTTT CASSLGLAGINTGELFF
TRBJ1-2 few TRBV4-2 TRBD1 TGTGCCAGCAGCCATCCTACAGGGGGCGCCTATGGCTACACCTTC CASSHPTGGAYGYTF
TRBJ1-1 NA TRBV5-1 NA TGCGCCAGCAGCTTGGAGGGAAGGGGGACTGAAGCTTTCTTT CASSLEGRGTEAFF
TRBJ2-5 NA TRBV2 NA TGTGCCAGCAGGTGGTCAGGGAGAGAGACCCAGTACTTC CASRWSGRETQYF
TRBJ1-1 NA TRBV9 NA TGTGCCAGCAGCGTAGGGCGGTTGAACACTCAAGCTTTCTTT CASSVGRLNTQAFF
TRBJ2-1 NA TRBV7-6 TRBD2 TGTGCCAGCAGCCGAGGGAGACTAGCGGCCCTAAGGGGAAACAATGAGCAGTTCTTC CASSRGRLAALRGNNEQFF
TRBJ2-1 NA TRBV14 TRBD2 TGTGCCAGCAGCCAATTAGCGGGAGAGACCTACAATGAGCAGTTCTTC CASSQLAGETYNEQFF
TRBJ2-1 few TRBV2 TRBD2 TGTGCCATCCGGGAGGGCTACAATGAGCAGTTCTTC CAIREGYNEQFF
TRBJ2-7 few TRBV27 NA TGTGCCAGCAGTATAGGACAGGGAGGGTACGAGCAGTACTTC CASSIGQGGYEQYF
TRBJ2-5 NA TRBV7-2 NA TGTGCCGGAGGGGAGACCCAGTACTTC CAGGETQYF